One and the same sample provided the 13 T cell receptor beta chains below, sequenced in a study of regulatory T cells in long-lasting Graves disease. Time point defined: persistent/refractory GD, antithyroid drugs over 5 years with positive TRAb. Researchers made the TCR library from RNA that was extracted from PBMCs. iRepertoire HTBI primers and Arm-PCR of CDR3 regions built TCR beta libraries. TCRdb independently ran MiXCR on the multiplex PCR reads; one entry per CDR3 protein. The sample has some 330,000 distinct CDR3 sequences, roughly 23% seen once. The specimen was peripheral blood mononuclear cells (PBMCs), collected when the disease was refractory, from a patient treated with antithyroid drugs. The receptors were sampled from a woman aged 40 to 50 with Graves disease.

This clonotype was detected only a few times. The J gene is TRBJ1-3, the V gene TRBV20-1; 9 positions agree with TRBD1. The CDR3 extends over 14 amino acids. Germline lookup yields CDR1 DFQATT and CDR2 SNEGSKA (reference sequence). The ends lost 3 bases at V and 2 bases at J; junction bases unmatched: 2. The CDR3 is CSASRTGAGNTIYF. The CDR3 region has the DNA TGCAGTGCTAGTCGGACAGGGGCTGGAAACACCATATATTTT.

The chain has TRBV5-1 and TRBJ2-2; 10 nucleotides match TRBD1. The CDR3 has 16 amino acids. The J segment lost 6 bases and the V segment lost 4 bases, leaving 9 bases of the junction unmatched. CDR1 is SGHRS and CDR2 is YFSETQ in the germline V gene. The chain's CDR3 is CASSPGTGELSGELFF. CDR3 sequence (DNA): TGCGCCAGCAGCCCCGGGACAGGGGAGTTATCCGGGGAGCTGTTTTTT. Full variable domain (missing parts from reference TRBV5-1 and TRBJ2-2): KAGVTQTPRYLIKTRGQQVTLSCSPISGHRSVSWYQQTPGQGLQFLFEYFSETQRNKGNFPGRFSGRQFSNSRSEMNVSTLELGDSALYLCASSPGTGELSGELFFGEGSRLTVL.

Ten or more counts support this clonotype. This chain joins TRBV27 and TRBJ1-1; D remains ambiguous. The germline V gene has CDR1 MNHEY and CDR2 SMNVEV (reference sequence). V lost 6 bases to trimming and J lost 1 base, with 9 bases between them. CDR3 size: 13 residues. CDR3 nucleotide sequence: TGTGCCAGCAGCTTAAGCTGGAACACTGAAGCTTTCTTT. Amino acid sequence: CASSLSWNTEAFF.

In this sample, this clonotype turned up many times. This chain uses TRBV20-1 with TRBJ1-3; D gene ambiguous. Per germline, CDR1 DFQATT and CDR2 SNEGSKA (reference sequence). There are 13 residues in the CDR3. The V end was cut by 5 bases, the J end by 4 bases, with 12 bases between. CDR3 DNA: TGCAGTGCTCCGGTCCCAGGAGGAAACACCATATATTTT. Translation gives CSAPVPGGNTIYF.

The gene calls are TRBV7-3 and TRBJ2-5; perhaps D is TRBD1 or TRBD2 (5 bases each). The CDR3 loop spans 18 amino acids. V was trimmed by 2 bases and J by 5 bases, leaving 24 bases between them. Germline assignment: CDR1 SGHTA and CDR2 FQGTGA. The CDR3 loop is CASSLYWGPYFEGETQYF. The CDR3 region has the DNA TGTGCCAGCAGCTTATATTGGGGACCTTACTTCGAGGGGGAGACCCAGTACTTC.

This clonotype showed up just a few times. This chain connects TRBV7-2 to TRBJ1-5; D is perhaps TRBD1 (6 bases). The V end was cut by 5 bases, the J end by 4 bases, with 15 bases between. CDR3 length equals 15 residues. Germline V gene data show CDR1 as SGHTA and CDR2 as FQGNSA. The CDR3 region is CASSRSRQENQPQHF. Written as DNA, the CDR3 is TGTGCCAGCAGCCGAAGCCGACAGGAGAATCAGCCCCAGCATTTT.

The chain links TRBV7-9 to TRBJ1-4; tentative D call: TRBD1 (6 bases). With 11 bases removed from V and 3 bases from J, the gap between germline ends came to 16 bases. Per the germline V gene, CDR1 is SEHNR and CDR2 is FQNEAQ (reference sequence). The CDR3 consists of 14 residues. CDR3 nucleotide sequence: TGTGCCTCGGATCGGGGGGCTCCTAATGAAAAACTGTTTTTT. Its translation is CASDRGAPNEKLFF.

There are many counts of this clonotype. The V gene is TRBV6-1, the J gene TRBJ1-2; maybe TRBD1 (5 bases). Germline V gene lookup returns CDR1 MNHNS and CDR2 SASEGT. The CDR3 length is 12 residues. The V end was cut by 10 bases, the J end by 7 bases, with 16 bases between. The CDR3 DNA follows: TGTGCCACCTTGGTAGGTAGGGGTGGCTACACCTTC. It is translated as CATLVGRGGYTF.

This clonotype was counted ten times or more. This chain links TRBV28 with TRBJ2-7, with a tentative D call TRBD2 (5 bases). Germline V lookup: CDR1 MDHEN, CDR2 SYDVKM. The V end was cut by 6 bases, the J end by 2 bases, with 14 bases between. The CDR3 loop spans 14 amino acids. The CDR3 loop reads CASSLEGLPYEQYF. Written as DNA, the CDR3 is TGTGCCAGCAGCCTGGAAGGACTCCCCTACGAGCAGTACTTC. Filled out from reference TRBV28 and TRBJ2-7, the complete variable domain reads DVKVTQSSRYLVKRTGEKVFLECVQDMDHENMFWYRQDPGLGLRLIYFSYDVKMKEKGDIPEGYSVSREKKERFSLILESASTNQTSMYLCASSLEGLPYEQYFGPGTRLTVT.

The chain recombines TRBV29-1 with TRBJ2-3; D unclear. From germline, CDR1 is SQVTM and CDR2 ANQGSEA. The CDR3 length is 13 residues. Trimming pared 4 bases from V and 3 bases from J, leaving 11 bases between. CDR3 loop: CSVVSDRTDTQYF. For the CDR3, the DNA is TGCAGCGTTGTCAGCGACCGGACAGATACGCAGTATTTT.

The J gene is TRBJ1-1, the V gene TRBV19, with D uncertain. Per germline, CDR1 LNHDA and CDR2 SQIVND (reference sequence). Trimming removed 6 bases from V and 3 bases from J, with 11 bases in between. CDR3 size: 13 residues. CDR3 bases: TGTGCCAGTAGCCCCCATGGGGACACTGAAGCTTTCTTT. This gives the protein CASSPHGDTEAFF.

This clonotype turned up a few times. The CDR3 spells CASSSGARGGKLFF. The CDR3 coding sequence is TGTGCCAGCAGTTCAGGAGCCAGGGGGGGGAAACTGTTTTTT. V usage is TRBV6-5 and J usage is TRBJ1-4; 7 bases agree with TRBD1. The V gene's germline CDR1 is MNHEY and CDR2 SVGAGI. This CDR3 is built from 14 residues. J was trimmed by 11 bases and V by 4 bases; bases with no gene match: 10.

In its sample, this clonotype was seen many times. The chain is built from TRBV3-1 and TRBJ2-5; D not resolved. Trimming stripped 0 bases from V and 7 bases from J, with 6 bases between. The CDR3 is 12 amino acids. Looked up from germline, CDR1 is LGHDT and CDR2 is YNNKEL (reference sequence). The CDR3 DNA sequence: TGTGCCAGCAGCCAAGATCGCTGGACCCAGTACTTC. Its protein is CASSQDRWTQYF.